This TCR beta chain came from a study of OX40 agonist ivuxolimab in advanced cancers. Findings and caveats of the study: Low normalized T-cell clonal expansion was additionally recorded for some nonresponders.

The CDR3 runs 14 residues. Germline loops: CDR1 MNHNS, CDR2 SASEGT. V lost 3 bases to trimming and J lost 11 bases, with 17 bases between them. A note on this clone: The antigen is not known.

The data were produced by immunoSEQ multiplex PCR, yet TCRdb's version contains in-frame clones alone and is incomplete. This table holds 75,000 to 90,000 clones, 80% to 95% found once. The sequences come from CD4+ or CD8+ T cells sorted from blood, collected in a trial of the OX40 agonist ivuxolimab. The chain has TRBV6-1 and TRBJ1-5; D gene unclear. This sequence was found in an adult with an advanced solid tumor such as melanoma, head and neck, liver or kidney cancer. DNA for the CDR3: TGTGCCAGCAGTGATCCCTCTATTCCTGGGGCCCAGCATTTT. It codes for CASSDPSIPGAQHF.